This T cell receptor (beta chain) was identified in a study of cytomegalovirus exposure and HLA in healthy donors. Broader study findings: In a later analysis, at a false discovery rate of 0.05, over 15,000 TCR beta sequences matched HLA alleles.

With regard to this clone: Its cognate antigen is unknown.

The CDR3 covers 15 residues. CDR1 is SGDLS and CDR2 is YYNGEE in the germline V gene. Germline trimming cut 5 bases from V and 8 bases from J; bases unmatched to any gene: 14. Both 60 Vbeta primers and 13 Jbeta primers went into the PCR. The protocol was immunoSEQ multiplex PCR, while the TCRdb copy is restricted to in-frame clones and leaves out a portion. Counted here are about 89,000 clones, around 80% occurring once; the ten biggest clones make up 2.7%. Input material: PBMCs. The gene calls are TRBV9 and TRBJ1-2; 8 positions agree with TRBD1. This clonotype was obtained from a man aged 25 to 40 in good health and CMV-seronegative. The CDR3: CASRENAGGPRGYTF. The CDR3, as DNA: TGTGCCAGCAGAGAAAACGCAGGGGGCCCTCGGGGCTACACCTTC.